A selection of T cell receptor beta chains follows, all from one sample in a study of T cell responses to AZD1222 COVID-19 vaccine. Profiled with immunoSEQ multiplex PCR; TCRdb holds only in-frame clones, not every one. The sample lists approximately 150,000 clones, 85% to 90% occurring once. The sample in question was peripheral blood, obtained 28 days after the second AZD1222 dose. These receptor sequences come from an adult who received the AZD1222 COVID-19 vaccine. Both conserved end residues are part of each CDR3. The order of the fields is D gene, clone size, V gene, J gene, CDR3 DNA, CDR3 protein. A D gene is named only where the DNA matches it firmly. Only some rows state a clone size, as once, few, many or a class for expanded clones.

D: .; size: .; V: TRBV6-2/TRBV6-3; J: TRBJ2-3; DNA: TGTGCCAGCAGCCTCTACCAGGAACCACCCGACTCCGATACGCAGTATTTT; CDR3: CASSLYQEPPDSDTQYF
D: .; size: .; V: TRBV9; J: TRBJ1-1; DNA: TGTGCCAGCAGCGTAGGGACGCTGGGGGAGGCTTTCTTT; CDR3: CASSVGTLGEAFF
D: TRBD1; size: .; V: TRBV19; J: TRBJ2-1; DNA: TGTGCCAGTAGTAGACCCGGGACAGGACCATACAATGAGCAGTTCTTC; CDR3: CASSRPGTGPYNEQFF
D: .; size: .; V: TRBV18; J: TRBJ2-5; DNA: TGTGCCAGCTCAGGTGGATGGGCACAAGAGACCCAGTACTTC; CDR3: CASSGGWAQETQYF
D: .; size: .; V: TRBV30; J: TRBJ2-7; DNA: TGTGCCGGAGCCGGGAGAGACTCGAGCTCCTACGAGCAGTACTTC; CDR3: CAGAGRDSSSYEQYF
D: TRBD2; size: .; V: TRBV28; J: TRBJ2-3; DNA: TGTGCCAGCAGTTTTTGGGGACTAGCGGGGGGCACAGATACGCAGTATTTT; CDR3: CASSFWGLAGGTDTQYF
D: TRBD1; size: .; V: TRBV18; J: TRBJ1-1; DNA: TGTGCCAGCTCACCCCGGGGGACAGGGGATGAAGCTTTCTTT; CDR3: CASSPRGTGDEAFF
D: .; size: .; V: TRBV30; J: TRBJ1-6; DNA: TGTGCCTCTACGCCCGGGGCTTCTTCACCCCTCCACTTT; CDR3: CASTPGASSPLHF
D: .; size: many; V: TRBV11-3; J: TRBJ2-3; DNA: TGTGCCAGCAGTCAACACCGGGACTTAGTCACAGATACGCAGTATTTT; CDR3: CASSQHRDLVTDTQYF
D: .; size: .; V: TRBV7-9; J: TRBJ2-2; DNA: TGTGCCAGCAGCGCGGGCTACGGGGAGCTGTTTTTT; CDR3: CASSAGYGELFF
D: .; size: .; V: TRBV27; J: TRBJ2-3; DNA: TGTGCCAGCAGTTTATCCCCGACAGGCCCCCTAGATACGCAGTATTTT; CDR3: CASSLSPTGPLDTQYF
D: .; size: .; V: TRBV5-1; J: TRBJ2-7; DNA: TGCGCCAGCAGCTTGGCATTGAGGAACGAGCAGTACTTC; CDR3: CASSLALRNEQYF
D: .; size: many; V: TRBV7-9; J: TRBJ2-1; DNA: TGTGCCAGCAGCTCCACCGGGACTTTTAAGTTCTTC; CDR3: CASSSTGTFKFF
D: .; size: .; V: TRBV7-8; J: TRBJ1-1; DNA: TGTGCCAGCAGCTTATCGATGAACACTGAAGCTTTCTTT; CDR3: CASSLSMNTEAFF
D: .; size: .; V: TRBV28; J: TRBJ1-2; DNA: TGTGCCAGCAGTACCACCCACCAGATGTCCCTTTTC; CDR3: CASSTTHQMSLF
D: TRBD1; size: .; V: TRBV28; J: TRBJ1-4; DNA: TGTGCCAGCAGTTCCCCCGGGACAGGCAATGAAAAACTGTTTTTT; CDR3: CASSSPGTGNEKLFF
D: TRBD2; size: .; V: TRBV15; J: TRBJ2-5; DNA: TGTGCCACCAGCAGAGCCCAAGCGGGGGGCCAAGAGACCCAGTACTTC; CDR3: CATSRAQAGGQETQYF
D: .; size: .; V: TRBV19; J: TRBJ1-1; DNA: TGTGCCAGTAGTATCAGCCGGGACACTGAAGCTTTCTTT; CDR3: CASSISRDTEAFF
D: TRBD1; size: .; V: TRBV6-5; J: TRBJ1-3; DNA: TGTGCCACCAAGACAGGGATCTCTGGAAACACCATATATTTT; CDR3: CATKTGISGNTIYF
D: TRBD1; size: .; V: TRBV19; J: TRBJ2-1; DNA: TGTGCCAGTAGTAAGGGACAGGTAACGAATGAGCAGTTCTTC; CDR3: CASSKGQVTNEQFF
D: .; size: few; V: TRBV9; J: TRBJ2-2; DNA: TGTGCCAGCAGCCCCCCCAACCCACGGGAGCTGTTTTTT; CDR3: CASSPPNPRELFF
D: .; size: .; V: TRBV6-1; J: TRBJ2-1; DNA: TGTGCCAGCAGTGATTCGGGACGGATTTCCTACAATGAGCAGTTCTTC; CDR3: CASSDSGRISYNEQFF
D: TRBD2; size: .; V: TRBV24-1; J: TRBJ2-1; DNA: TGTGCCACCAGGAGGGGGACTAGCGGGAGTAATGAGCAGTTCTTC; CDR3: CATRRGTSGSNEQFF
D: TRBD1; size: few; V: TRBV27; J: TRBJ2-1; DNA: TGTGCCAGCAGTTTATCGCTCACGACAGGGCTCCCCTACAATGAGCAGTTCTTC; CDR3: CASSLSLTTGLPYNEQFF
D: TRBD2; size: .; V: TRBV6-2/TRBV6-3; J: TRBJ2-5; DNA: TGTGCCAGCAGTTACTCCCCGGGACTAGTTCAAGAGACCCAGTACTTC; CDR3: CASSYSPGLVQETQYF
D: .; size: .; V: TRBV21-1; J: TRBJ1-5; DNA: TGTGCCAGCAGCAAATGGGGGGAGAGAAACTCATGCAATCAGCCCCAGCATTTT; CDR3: CASSKWGERNSCNQPQHF
D: .; size: .; V: TRBV5-4; J: TRBJ1-3; DNA: TGTGCCAGCAGCTTGGTGGGAGGGGCTGGAAACACCATATATTTT; CDR3: CASSLVGGAGNTIYF
D: TRBD1; size: .; V: TRBV18; J: TRBJ2-1; DNA: TGTGCCAGCCGACAGGGGGCCTCGGGCGTAGATGAGCAGTTCTTC; CDR3: CASRQGASGVDEQFF
D: .; size: .; V: TRBV14; J: TRBJ1-1; DNA: TGTGCCAGCAGCCAATGGGGGGGGGTCGCTTTCTTT; CDR3: CASSQWGGVAFF
D: .; size: .; V: TRBV4-1; J: TRBJ2-7; DNA: TGCGCCAGCAGCCAAGGGTTGCAGATCACCTACGAGCAGTACTTC; CDR3: CASSQGLQITYEQYF
D: .; size: few; V: TRBV7-9; J: TRBJ1-3; DNA: TGTGCCAGCAGCTTAACTGGAAACACCATATATTTT; CDR3: CASSLTGNTIYF
D: .; size: .; V: TRBV2; J: TRBJ2-4; DNA: TGTGCCAGCAGTGCAGGGTGGGGTTTGGACATTCAGTACTTC; CDR3: CASSAGWGLDIQYF
D: TRBD1; size: once; V: TRBV28; J: TRBJ1-6; DNA: TGTGCCAGCAGTTTACCGGGACAGGGAGTTGGGGAATCACCCCTCCACTTT; CDR3: CASSLPGQGVGESPLHF
D: .; size: .; V: TRBV6-6; J: TRBJ2-1; DNA: TGTGCCAGCGGCCCCTTGGATGAGCAGTTCTTC; CDR3: CASGPLDEQFF
D: TRBD2; size: .; V: TRBV5-1; J: TRBJ2-5; DNA: TGCGCCAGCAGCATAAGCGGGAGGGGGCAAGAGACCCAGTACTTC; CDR3: CASSISGRGQETQYF
D: TRBD2; size: .; V: TRBV27; J: TRBJ2-7; DNA: TGTGCCAGCAGTTTAGTAGCGGGAGGGTCCTACGAGCAGTACTTC; CDR3: CASSLVAGGSYEQYF
D: TRBD2; size: .; V: TRBV24-1; J: TRBJ2-1; DNA: TGTGCCACCAGTCGGGCGGGGGAATTCAATGAGCAGTTCTTC; CDR3: CATSRAGEFNEQFF
D: .; size: .; V: TRBV18; J: TRBJ1-1; DNA: TGTGCCAGCTCAGGATCTATGAACACTGAAGCTTTCTTT; CDR3: CASSGSMNTEAFF
D: .; size: .; V: TRBV28; J: TRBJ2-3; DNA: TGTGCCAGCAGTTTAAAGGAGGGCACAGATACGCAGTATTTT; CDR3: CASSLKEGTDTQYF
D: .; size: few; V: TRBV11-2; J: TRBJ1-1; DNA: TGTGCCAGCAAGAGTCCAGGGAAGAACACTGAAGCTTTCTTT; CDR3: CASKSPGKNTEAFF
D: TRBD1; size: .; V: TRBV11-1; J: TRBJ2-3; DNA: TGTGCCAGCAGCTTATATAGGGGGCGTGGGTCAGATACGCAGTATTTT; CDR3: CASSLYRGRGSDTQYF
D: .; size: .; V: TRBV6-5; J: TRBJ1-1; DNA: TGTGCCAGCAGTTACGACTCAATGAACACTGAAGCTTTCTTT; CDR3: CASSYDSMNTEAFF
D: TRBD1; size: .; V: TRBV3-1/TRBV3-2; J: TRBJ1-1; DNA: TGTGCCAGCAGACGACAGGGGGCAGACACTGAAGCTTTCTTT; CDR3: CASRRQGADTEAFF
D: TRBD1; size: .; V: TRBV19; J: TRBJ2-6; DNA: TGTGCCAGTAGTCCTGGAAAGGGGGCGTCTGGGGCCAACGTCCTGACTTTC; CDR3: CASSPGKGASGANVLTF
D: TRBD1; size: .; V: TRBV6-6; J: TRBJ1-2; DNA: TGTGCCAGCAGTCCTCGGGACAGGGGAAAGAACTATGGCTACACCTTC; CDR3: CASSPRDRGKNYGYTF
D: .; size: .; V: TRBV10-2; J: TRBJ1-1; DNA: TGCGCCAGCAGTGAAAAGCTTTGGCAGCCTATGGAAACTGAAGCTTTCTTT; CDR3: CASSEKLWQPMETEAFF
D: TRBD2; size: .; V: TRBV29-1; J: TRBJ2-7; DNA: TGCAGCGTTGTGCAGGGAGTAGCGGGATCTGGCGAGCAGTACTTC; CDR3: CSVVQGVAGSGEQYF
D: .; size: .; V: TRBV7-3; J: TRBJ2-5; DNA: TGTGCCAGCAGCCCTCAAGAGACCCAGTACTTC; CDR3: CASSPQETQYF